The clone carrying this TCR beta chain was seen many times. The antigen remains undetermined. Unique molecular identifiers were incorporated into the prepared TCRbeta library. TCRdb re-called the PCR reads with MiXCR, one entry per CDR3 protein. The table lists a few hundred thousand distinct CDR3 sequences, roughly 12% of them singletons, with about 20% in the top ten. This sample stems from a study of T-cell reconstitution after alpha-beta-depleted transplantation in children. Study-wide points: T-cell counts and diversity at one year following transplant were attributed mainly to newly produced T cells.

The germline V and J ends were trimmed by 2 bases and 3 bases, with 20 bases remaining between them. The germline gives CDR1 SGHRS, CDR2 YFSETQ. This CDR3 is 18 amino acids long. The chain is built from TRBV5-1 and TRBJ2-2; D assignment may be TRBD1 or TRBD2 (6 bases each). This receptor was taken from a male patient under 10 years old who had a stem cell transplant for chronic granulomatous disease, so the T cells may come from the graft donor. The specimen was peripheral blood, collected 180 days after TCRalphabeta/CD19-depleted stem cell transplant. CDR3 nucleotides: TGCGCCAGCAGCTTCAACGTCCTTTCAAGGGGGGACACCGGGGAGCTGTTTTTT. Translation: CASSFNVLSRGDTGELFF.